In its sample, the clone carrying this T cell receptor beta chain was seen many times. Its cognate antigen is unknown. The TCR beta profiling, which covered VDJ combination and CDR3 sequence, was carried out using genomic DNA as the template. TCRdb reprocessed the reads with MiXCR, giving one entry per CDR3 protein. Found here are around 170,000 distinct CDR3 sequences, 48% of them singletons; the top ten hold approximately 9.7%. Flow cytometry had shown expanded CD8+CD57+ cells in the patients chosen for sequencing. The record originates from a study of CD8+CD57+ T cells in acquired aplastic anemia. Across the whole study: Isolated CD4+ and CD8+ cells, once sorted, yielded DNA averaging approximately 3 ug. Overall study results and limits: Patients and controls turned out to have roughly 31 CD8+ CDR3 sequences in common.

Between the trimmed V and J ends, which lost 5 bases and 3 bases, there was a span of 14 bases. Germline CDR1 reads SEHNR; CDR2 reads FQNEAQ (reference sequence). The CDR3 length is 15 residues. The source of this sequence is a human donor with aplastic anemia. V is TRBV7-9 and J is TRBJ2-4; the D gene is possibly TRBD1 (5 bases). Sequencing used sorted CD4+, CD8+, or CD8+CD57+ T cells (not recorded which) from PBMCs. DNA of the CDR3: TGTGCCAGCAGCCCCCATGGGGCAGTCAAAAACATTCAGTACTTC. Translating it yields CASSPHGAVKNIQYF.